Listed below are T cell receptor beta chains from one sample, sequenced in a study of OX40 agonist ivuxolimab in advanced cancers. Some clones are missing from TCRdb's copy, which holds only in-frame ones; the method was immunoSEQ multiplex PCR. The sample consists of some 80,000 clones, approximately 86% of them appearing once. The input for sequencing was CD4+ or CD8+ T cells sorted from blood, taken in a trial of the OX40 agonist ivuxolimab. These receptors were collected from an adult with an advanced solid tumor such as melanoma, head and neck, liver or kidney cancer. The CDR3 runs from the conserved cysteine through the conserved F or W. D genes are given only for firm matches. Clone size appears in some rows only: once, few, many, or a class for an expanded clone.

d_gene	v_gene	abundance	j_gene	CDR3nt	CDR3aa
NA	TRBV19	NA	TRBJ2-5	TGTGCCAGTAGTATTGAGTCGGGAGAGACCCAGTACTTC	CASSIESGETQYF
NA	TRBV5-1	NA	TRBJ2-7	TGCGCCAGCAGCTTCGGAAGGCCCTACGAGCAGTACTTC	CASSFGRPYEQYF
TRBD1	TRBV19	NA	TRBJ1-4	TGTGCCAGTAGCCTCATGACAGGGGGGAATGAAAAACTGTTTTTT	CASSLMTGGNEKLFF
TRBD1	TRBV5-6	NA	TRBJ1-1	TGTGCCAGCAGGTTGACAGGGCTAAAGGGTGTTGCTTTCTTT	CASRLTGLKGVAFF
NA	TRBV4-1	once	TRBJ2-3	TGCGCCAGCAGCCAACCCCAGAGACTGTCAGATACGCAGTATTTT	CASSQPQRLSDTQYF
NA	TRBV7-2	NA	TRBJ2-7	TGTGCCAGCAGCTTATATGGCGGGGTCGAGCAGTACTTC	CASSLYGGVEQYF
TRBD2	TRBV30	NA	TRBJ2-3	TGTGCCTGGACTGGCGGGGGGGCGCCAGATACGCAGTATTTT	CAWTGGGAPDTQYF
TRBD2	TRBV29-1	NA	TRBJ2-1	TGCAGCGTTGAATACGGGGGGGCCTACAATGAGCAGTTCTTC	CSVEYGGAYNEQFF
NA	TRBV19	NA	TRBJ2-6	TGTGCCAGTAGTATTGGGGGCGCCTCTGGGGCCAACGTCCTGACTTTC	CASSIGGASGANVLTF
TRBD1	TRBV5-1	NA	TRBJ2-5	TGCGCCAGCAGCCCCGGACAGGGGTTGGAGACCCAGTACTTC	CASSPGQGLETQYF
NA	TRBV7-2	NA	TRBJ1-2	TGTGCCAGCAGCTTAGTAGCAGGGGATTATGGCTACACCTTC	CASSLVAGDYGYTF
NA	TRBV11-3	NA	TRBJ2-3	TGTGCCAGCAGTAATAACGTCGGCACAGATACGCAGTATTTT	CASSNNVGTDTQYF
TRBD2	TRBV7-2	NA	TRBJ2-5	TGTGCCAGCAGCTACACTAGCGGGGGGGACCAAGAGACCCAGTACTTC	CASSYTSGGDQETQYF
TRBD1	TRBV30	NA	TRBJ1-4	TGTGCCTGGAGTAGGGGACAGGGCACAACTAATGAAAAACTGTTTTTT	CAWSRGQGTTNEKLFF
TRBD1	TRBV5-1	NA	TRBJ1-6	TGCGCCAGCAGCTCCGACAGGGGACGGTCACCCCTCCACTTT	CASSSDRGRSPLHF
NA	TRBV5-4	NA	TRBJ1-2	TGTGCCAGCAGGTCCGGACTCTTCACCCGTGCGCAAGGCCACACCTTC	CASRSGLFTRAQGHTF
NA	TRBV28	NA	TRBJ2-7	TGTGCCAGCAGTTCATCAAATCCCCCCTACGAGCAGTACTTC	CASSSSNPPYEQYF
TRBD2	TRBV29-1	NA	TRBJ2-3	TGCAGCGTTGGAATAGCGGGGGGCACAGATACGCAGTATTTT	CSVGIAGGTDTQYF
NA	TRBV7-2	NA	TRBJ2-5	TGTGCCAGCAGACCGACAGCCACGAGGGAGACCCAGTACTTC	CASRPTATRETQYF
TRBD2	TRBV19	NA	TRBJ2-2	TGTGCCACCCGTGGCGGGGGGGCCATCACCGGGGAGCTGTTTTTT	CATRGGGAITGELFF
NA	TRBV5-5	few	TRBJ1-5	TGTGCCAGCAGCCGGGACAGCAATCAGCCCCAGCATTTT	CASSRDSNQPQHF
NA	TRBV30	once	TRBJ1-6	TGTGCCTGGAGAGTAGGGGGGGGAACTAGGAGCTCCTATAATTCACCCCTCCACTTT	CAWRVGGGTRSSYNSPLHF
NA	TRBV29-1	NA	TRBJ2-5	TGCAGCGTGCGCCGGGATGTGGAGACCCAGTACTTC	CSVRRDVETQYF
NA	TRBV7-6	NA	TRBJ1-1	TGTGCCAGCAGCTCCCCTACCCTGGACAGAACGAACACTGAAGCTTTCTTT	CASSSPTLDRTNTEAFF
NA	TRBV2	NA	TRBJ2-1	TGTGCCAGCGGGCGATCTCAGGGTTGGGAGCAGTTCTTC	CASGRSQGWEQFF
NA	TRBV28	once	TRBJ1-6	TGTGCCAGCAGTGGGGTAAAGGGACAAGCAAATTCACCCCTCCACTTT	CASSGVKGQANSPLHF
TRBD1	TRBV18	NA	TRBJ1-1	TGTGCCAGCTCATCCGACAGGGGGGACACTGAAGCTTTCTTT	CASSSDRGDTEAFF
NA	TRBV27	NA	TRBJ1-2	TGTGCCAGCAGGCAGGCAAACTATGGCTACACCTTC	CASRQANYGYTF
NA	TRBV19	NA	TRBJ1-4	TGTGCCAGTAGTGTAGGGGGGCGTCACAGCGAAAAACTGTTTTTT	CASSVGGRHSEKLFF
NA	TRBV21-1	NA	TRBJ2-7	TGTGCCAGCAGCAGCTTCCGACAGGAGTCGTCGGAGCAGTACTTC	CASSSFRQESSEQYF
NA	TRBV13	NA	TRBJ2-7	TGTGCCAGCAGCTTACGGGGGCGCCTGGGCTACGAGCAGTACTTC	CASSLRGRLGYEQYF
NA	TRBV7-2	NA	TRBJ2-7	TGTGCCAGCAGCTTAATGGGAGTTCACAATGTCTACGAGCAGTACTTC	CASSLMGVHNVYEQYF
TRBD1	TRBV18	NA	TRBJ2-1	TGTGCCAGCTCACCGGAGACAGGGGGCATCGACAATGAGCAGTTCTTC	CASSPETGGIDNEQFF
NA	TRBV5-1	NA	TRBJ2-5	TGCGCCAGCAGCCCGCATTCTCCCCAAGAGACCCAGTACTTC	CASSPHSPQETQYF
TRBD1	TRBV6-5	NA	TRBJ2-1	TGTGCCAGCAGTGCCCCGGGACAGCCCTACAATGAGCAGTTCTTC	CASSAPGQPYNEQFF
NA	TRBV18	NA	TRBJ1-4	TGTGCCAGCTCACCCGGACAGTCTAATGAAAAACTGTTTTTT	CASSPGQSNEKLFF
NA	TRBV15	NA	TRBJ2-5	TGTGCCACCAGCGGGAATAAGTACCAAGAGACCCAGTACTTC	CATSGNKYQETQYF
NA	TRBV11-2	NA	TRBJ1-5	TGTGCCAGCAGCTTATCAGGTAATCAGCCCCAGCATTTT	CASSLSGNQPQHF
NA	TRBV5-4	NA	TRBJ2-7	TGTGCCAGCAGCGCCCACAGGGAGAGCTCCTACGAGCAGTACTTC	CASSAHRESSYEQYF
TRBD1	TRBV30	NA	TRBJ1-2	TGTGCCTGGACCGCAGGGGGTGGCTACACCTTC	CAWTAGGGYTF
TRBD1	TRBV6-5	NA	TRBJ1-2	TGTGCCAGCAGCTACCTGGACAGGATAAATGGCTACACCTTC	CASSYLDRINGYTF
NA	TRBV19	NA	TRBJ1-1	TGTGCCAGTAGTATTGCCAGGGTCGAAGCTTTCTTT	CASSIARVEAFF
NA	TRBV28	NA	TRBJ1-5	TGTGCCAGCTCTCGGGGGTTTAGCAATCAGCCCCAGCATTTT	CASSRGFSNQPQHF
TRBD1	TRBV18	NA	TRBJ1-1	TGTGCCAGCTCACAAGGACAGGGGATGAACACTGAAGCTTTCTTT	CASSQGQGMNTEAFF
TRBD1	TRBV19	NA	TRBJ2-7	TGTGCCACCTCTAGGACAGGGACGGAGCAGTACTTC	CATSRTGTEQYF
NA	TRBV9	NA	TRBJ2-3	TGTGCCAGCAGCGTAGGTGGAGACACAGATACGCAGTATTTT	CASSVGGDTDTQYF
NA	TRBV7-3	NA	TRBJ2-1	TGTGCCAGCAGCTCCCCCGCGGGAAACAATGAGCAGTTCTTC	CASSSPAGNNEQFF
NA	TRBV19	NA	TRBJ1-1	TGTGCCAGTAAGTTGGGTATGAACACTGAAGCTTTCTTT	CASKLGMNTEAFF
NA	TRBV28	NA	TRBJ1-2	TGTGCCAGCAGTACATCAGGGCCAGGCTACACCTTC	CASSTSGPGYTF
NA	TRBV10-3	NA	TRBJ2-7	TGTGCCATCAGTGAGTCGACCGAGCAGTACTTC	CAISESTEQYF
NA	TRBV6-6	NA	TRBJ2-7	TGTGCCAGCAGTTCCTTATACGAGCAGTACTTC	CASSSLYEQYF
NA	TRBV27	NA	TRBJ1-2	TGTGCCAGCAGTTTATTCCGGGAGGGAGACTATGGCTACACCTTC	CASSLFREGDYGYTF
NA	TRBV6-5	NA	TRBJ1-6	TGTGCCAGCAGTCCTATATACTCCTATAATTCACCCCTCCACTTT	CASSPIYSYNSPLHF
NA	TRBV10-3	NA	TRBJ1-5	TGTGCCATCAGTGAGTCGAGGCGGGTAGAAAGCAATCAGCCCCAGCATTTT	CAISESRRVESNQPQHF
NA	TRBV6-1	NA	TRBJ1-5	TGTGCCAGCAGTGCTGAACCGTACAGGGCTCAGCCCCAGCATTTT	CASSAEPYRAQPQHF